Given below is one T cell receptor (beta chain) in context. This sample is part of a study of read filtering for tumor transcriptome and immune sequencing. Whole-study context: RNA-seq yielded only about 75 to 1273 TCR reads, IR-seq about 4 to 10.27 million.

The V segment lost 4 bases and the J segment 7 bases; nucleotides outside the gene matches: 3. This CDR3 is built from 14 residues. Looked up from germline, CDR1 is ENHRY and CDR2 is SYGVKD. The library was built from around 400 ng RNA with molecular barcoded adaptors for alpha/delta and beta/gamma chains. TCRdb re-called the reads with MiXCR, one entry per CDR3 protein. The table shows roughly 90,000 distinct CDR3 sequences, with 9% to 15% occurring only once. Bone marrow was sampled from every patient at the time of active disease. The sequence came from a donor at least 40 years old with multiple myeloma. Sequencing was performed on a population of CD138-negative cells sorted from bone marrow. The rearrangement joins TRBV10-3 to TRBJ1-6; 8 bases agree with TRBD1. CDR3 region: CAISGTGRNSPLHF. CDR3 DNA sequence: TGTGCCATCAGTGGGACAGGGCGCAATTCACCCCTCCACTTT.